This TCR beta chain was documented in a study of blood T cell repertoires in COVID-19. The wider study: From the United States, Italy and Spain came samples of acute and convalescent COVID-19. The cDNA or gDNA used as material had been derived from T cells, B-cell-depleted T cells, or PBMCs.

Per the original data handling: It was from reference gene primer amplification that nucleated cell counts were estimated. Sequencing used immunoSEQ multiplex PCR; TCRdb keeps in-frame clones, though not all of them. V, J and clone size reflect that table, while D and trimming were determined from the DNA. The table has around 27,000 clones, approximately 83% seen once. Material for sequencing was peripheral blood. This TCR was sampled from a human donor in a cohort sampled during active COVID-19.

The CDR3 region has the DNA TGTGCCAGCAGTTCCGCGTCCCCAATAACCTACGAGCAGTACTTC. Its translation: CASSSASPITYEQYF. The rearrangement joins TRBV28 to TRBJ2-7; D gene unclear. This CDR3 comprises 15 residues. V lost 4 bases and J 2 bases, leaving 15 bases between the germline ends. Per germline, CDR1 MDHEN and CDR2 SYDVKM.